This T cell receptor beta chain was sequenced in a study of blood T cells in healthy people across ages. Notes on the study in general: Unsorted PBMCs prevented conclusive naive versus antigen-experienced comparison. Among long-lived donors, naive CD4+ cells were more numerous and diversity higher than in aged donors.

This clonotype was recorded a few times. What it binds is not known. Using a J-beta primer mix together with a sample-barcoded 5' primer, a second PCR was run for 7 to 11 cycles. In TCRdb, the 5' RACE reads were re-called with MiXCR into one record per CDR3 protein. The sample includes about a million distinct CDR3 sequences, 51% seen only once; the top ten take around 21%. V was clipped by 6 bases and J by 8 bases, with 17 bases between them. CDR1 and CDR2 (germline): DFQATT, SNEGSKA (reference sequence). This CDR3 comprises 13 residues. The receptor was derived from a woman aged 55-69 years in good health. The rearrangement links TRBV20-1 to TRBJ2-1, with D perhaps matching TRBD2 (6 bases). The sequencing input was blood. DNA for the CDR3: TGCAGTGCCGGGGGAAGGGTCATGGATGAGCAGTTCTTC. Protein product: CSAGGRVMDEQFF.